This T cell receptor (beta chain) was documented in a study of blood T cell repertoires in COVID-19. Across the whole study: COVID-19 samples collected from the United States, Italy and Spain covered acute and convalescent phases.

Germline V gives CDR1 SEHNR, CDR2 FQNEAQ (reference sequence). The V end was cut by 2 bases, the J end by 7 bases, with 21 bases between. This CDR3 contains 17 residues. Original analysis: Quantification of nucleated cells was approximated via reference gene primer amplification. TCRdb keeps only in-frame clones here, not all; method: immunoSEQ multiplex PCR. V and J calls and clone size are copied from that table; D and trimming were computed from the DNA. The sample contains roughly 230,000 clones, about 80% of which appear only once. This receptor was obtained from a man aged 45-60 years who had recovered from COVID-19. Sequencing was performed on PBMCs or T cells enriched from blood (not recorded which). The chain has TRBV7-9 and TRBJ2-1; a possible D gene is TRBD2 (6 bases). The CDR3 coding sequence is TGTGCCAGCAGCTTATACCTAGCGAGCCGGAGGAAGAATGAGCAGTTCTTC. Translating it yields CASSLYLASRRKNEQFF.